Following are 10 T cell receptor beta chains from one sample sequenced in a study of blood T cell repertoires in COVID-19 (dated by TCRdb to about 2020). Library generation was performed with the immunoSEQ multiplex PCR assay. TCRdb obtained this table from immuneACCESS and retained in-frame rearrangements with V and J assigned. These tables miss some clones; where compared with another copy, unresolved V genes account for less than half of the shortfall, and the remainder is unexplained. The table for this sample lists approximately 68,000 clones; roughly 82% of them were counted only once. The ten largest account for roughly a sixth of the sample. Sequencing was done on a sample of peripheral blood. The receptors originated from a human donor in a cohort sampled during active COVID-19.

This sequence joins TRBV10-1 and TRBJ2-7, with 9 bases that match TRBD1. CDR3 length equals 15 residues. Germline loops: CDR1 WNHNN, CDR2 SYGVQD (reference sequence). The ends lost 2 bases at V and 3 bases at J; junction bases unmatched: 5. CDR3 DNA sequence: TGCGCCAGCAGTGAGCCGGGACAGGGAGGCTACGAGCAGTACTTC. It specifies CASSEPGQGGYEQYF.

The chain links TRBV12-5 to TRBJ2-7; D is undetermined. The CDR3 has 12 residues. Germline CDR1 is LGHNT and CDR2 is FRNRAP. Trimming cost V 0 bases and J 12 bases, with 12 bases left between them. The CDR3 sequence is CASGLVPQNTYF. CDR3 bases: TGTGCTAGTGGTTTGGTCCCCCAGAATACGTACTTC.

The rearrangement joins TRBV28 to TRBJ1-1; 7 bases are a match to TRBD1. Looked up from germline, CDR1 is MDHEN and CDR2 is SYDVKM. CDR3 length: 15 residues. Losses at the gene ends were 4 bases for V and 3 bases for J; bases not matched to a gene: 8. CDR3 protein: CASSSLGQAHTEAFF. The CDR3 region has the DNA TGTGCCAGCAGTTCCCTCGGACAGGCGCACACTGAAGCTTTCTTT.

This chain joins TRBV19 and TRBJ1-5; D unclear. CDR1 is LNHDA, CDR2 SQIVND, per germline (reference sequence). This CDR3 is built from 15 residues. With 3 bases removed from V and 0 bases from J, the gap between germline ends came to 9 bases. CDR3 sequence (DNA): TGTGCCAGTAGTATCCGACAACCTAGCAATCAGCCCCAGCATTTT. Its protein product is CASSIRQPSNQPQHF.

The V gene is TRBV19, the J gene TRBJ1-1; D unresolved. CDR3 size: 13 residues. The ends were cut back, 2 bases at V and 5 bases at J, with 9 bases in the middle. Germline V lookup: CDR1 LNHDA, CDR2 SQIVND (reference sequence). DNA of the CDR3: TGTGCCAGTAGTATAACGCGTACGACTGAAGCTTTCTTT. Residues: CASSITRTTEAFF.

CDR3 nucleotides: TGTGCTAGCGGAGACAGGCGTCGTGGCTACACCTTC. This sequence encodes CASGDRRRGYTF. V and J are TRBV12-5 and TRBJ1-2, with a possible D match to TRBD1 (6 bases). Trimming cost V 9 bases and J 7 bases, with 15 bases left between them. The V gene's germline CDR1 is LGHNT and CDR2 FRNRAP. The CDR3 is 12 amino acids.

The V gene is TRBV20-1, the J gene TRBJ1-2; D not certain. Germline V CDR1 and CDR2: DFQATT, SNEGSKA (reference sequence). V gave up 2 bases and J gave up 8 bases, with 6 bases separating them. CDR3 length equals 10 residues. The CDR3 nucleotides are TGCAGTGCTAGATTAGAGGGCTACACCTTC. Translating it yields CSARLEGYTF.

The rearrangement uses TRBV10-2 and TRBJ2-7; 9 nucleotides line up with TRBD1. CDR1 and CDR2 (germline): WSHSY, SAAADI. V lost 7 bases and J lost 4; bases outside the gene matches: 8. The CDR3 is 14 amino acids. The DNA for the CDR3 is TGCGCCAGCACCCCCGCGGGACAGGGTTACGAGCAGTACTTC. This sequence encodes CASTPAGQGYEQYF.

The V and J genes are TRBV2 and TRBJ1-5, with D unclear. With 6 bases removed from V and 2 bases from J, the gap between germline ends came to 14 bases. Germline lookup yields CDR1 SNHLY and CDR2 FYNNEI. The CDR3 consists of 15 residues. CDR3 region: CASSAKRVGNQPQHF. The CDR3 DNA reads as TGTGCCAGCAGCGCTAAGCGGGTTGGCAATCAGCCCCAGCATTTT. Drawing the rest from reference TRBV2 and TRBJ1-5, the complete variable domain is EPEVTQTPSHQVTQMGQEVILRCVPISNHLYFYWYRQILGQKVEFLVSFYNNEISEKSEIFDDQFSVERPDGSNFTLKIRSTKLEDSAMYFCASSAKRVGNQPQHFGDGTRLSIL.

Here the CDR3 DNA reads TGTGCCAGCAGCCACAGGGGTGGAACCGGGGAGCTGTTTTTT. This translates into CASSHRGGTGELFF. The chain carries TRBV6-4 and TRBJ2-2; 7 bases line up with TRBD1. The germline V gene encodes CDR1 MRHNA and CDR2 SNTAGT. After removal of 6 bases from V and 5 bases from J, the junction contained 6 bases not matched to a gene. The CDR3 runs 14 residues.